This T cell receptor beta chain was obtained from a study of regulatory T cells in long-lasting Graves disease. V trimming: 4 bases; J trimming: 8 bases; junction bases outside the gene matches: 15. The CDR3 has 19 residues. Germline V gene lookup returns CDR1 SGHDN and CDR2 FVKESK. Arm-PCR of CDR3 regions and iRepertoire HTBI primers were used to build TCR beta libraries. TCRdb ran MiXCR on the multiplex PCR reads and lists one entry per CDR3 protein. The sample lists a few hundred thousand distinct CDR3 sequences, approximately 15% occurring once. General study results and limits: TCR diversity in persistent Graves' patients was below that of newly diagnosed ones.

Time point of the sample: newly diagnosed GD, antithyroid drugs for less than 3 months. PBMC RNA was the source of the TCR library. EDTA tubes received roughly 10 milliliters of drawn peripheral blood. This clonotype was detected ten times or more. Its antigen is as yet unknown. These data are also associated with another study on T cells in Graves' hyperthyroidism and ophthalmopathy. This second study notes: Uncontrolled infections, other autoimmune diseases, pregnancy or lactation led to exclusion of patients.

The clonotype comes from a middle-aged woman with Graves disease. The J gene is TRBJ2-1, the V gene TRBV14; 15 nucleotides line up with TRBD2. The source material was peripheral blood mononuclear cells (PBMCs), sampled at new diagnosis, from a patient treated with antithyroid drugs. The CDR3 DNA sequence: TGTGCCAGCAGCCCTGGACTAGCGGGAGGGCCTCACCCCGGGGATGAGCAGTTCTTC. It encodes CASSPGLAGGPHPGDEQFF.